The 27 T cell receptor beta chains in this list originate from one sample, sequenced in a study of early T cells in non-severe SARS-CoV-2 infection. TCRdb reprocessed the 5' RACE reads with MiXCR, giving one entry per CDR3 protein. The sample consists of about 39,000 distinct CDR3 sequences, roughly 6.6% of them appearing once. Material for sequencing was whole blood. These receptors all stem from an adult who was a healthcare worker with PCR-confirmed SARS-CoV-2 infection or an uninfected control (not recorded which).

This rearrangement joins TRBV18 to TRBJ2-5; D unclear. Trimming stripped 3 bases from V and 1 base from J, with 9 bases between. Germline V gene lookup returns CDR1 KGHSH and CDR2 LQKENI. The length of the CDR3 is 14 residues. As DNA, the CDR3 is TGTGCCAGCTCACCCGACTTTGCCCAAGAGACCCAGTACTTC. Its protein is CASSPDFAQETQYF. The whole variable domain, filled in from reference TRBV18 and TRBJ2-5, reads NAGVMQNPRHLVRRRGQEARLRCSPMKGHSHVYWYRQLPEEGLKFMVYLQKENIIDESGMPKERFSAEFPKEGPSILRIQQVVRGDSAAYFCASSPDFAQETQYFGPGTRLLVL.

The J gene is TRBJ1-1, the V gene TRBV20-1; 8 nucleotides match TRBD1. V gave up 2 bases and J gave up 2 bases; unmatched junction bases: 7. Germline V gives CDR1 DFQATT, CDR2 SNEGSKA (reference sequence). This CDR3 is built from 15 residues. The CDR3 protein is CSARKTAGGNTEAFF. The CDR3 nucleotides are TGCAGTGCTAGAAAGACGGCAGGGGGCAACACTGAAGCTTTCTTT.

This clonotype was recorded many times. The gene calls are TRBV11-2 and TRBJ1-1; D gene uncertain. The CDR3 sequence is 13 residues long. Germline lookup yields CDR1 SGHAT and CDR2 FQNNGV. The V gene lost 5 bases and the J gene lost 0 bases, with 7 bases spanning the gap. DNA of the CDR3: TGTGCCAGCAGCACTGGGATGAACACTGAAGCTTTCTTT. It yields the protein CASSTGMNTEAFF. The full variable domain, with the rest looked up from reference TRBV11-2 and TRBJ1-1, is EAGVAQSPRYKIIEKRQSVAFWCNPISGHATLYWYQQILGQGPKLLIQFQNNGVVDDSQLPKDRFSAERLKGVDSTLKIQPAKLEDSAVYLCASSTGMNTEAFFGQGTRLTVV.

This clonotype turned up a few times. The rearrangement uses TRBV4-3 and TRBJ2-5; 9 bases match TRBD2. From germline, CDR1 is LGHNA and CDR2 YSLEER. V shed 4 bases, J shed 5 bases, and the junction held 5 bases outside the gene matches. The CDR3 totals 14 residues. CDR3 nucleotides: TGCGCCAGCAGCCCGGGACTAGCAGCCGAGACCCAGTACTTC. Translating it yields CASSPGLAAETQYF.

This clonotype has only a few counts. This chain connects TRBV7-6 to TRBJ1-2; a possible D gene is TRBD1 (6 bases). The CDR3 spans 13 residues. V was shortened by 6 bases and J by 8 bases, with 16 bases between the two germline ends. Germline lookup yields CDR1 SGHVS and CDR2 FNYEAQ. In DNA form, the CDR3 reads TGTGCCAGCAGTCTTGGTACAGGGAAGGGCTACACCTTC. It yields the protein CASSLGTGKGYTF.

A word on this clonotype: A junction end diverges from the germline sequence, so it may reflect a read error. The rearrangement uses TRBV3-1 and TRBJ2-7; TRBD2 is a possible D gene (5 bases). This CDR3 is 13 amino acids long. The germline V gene encodes CDR1 LGHDT and CDR2 YNNKEL (reference sequence). This chain's CDR3 is CASSPRVNYELYF. CDR3 sequence (DNA): TGTGCCAGCAGTCCGCGGGTGAACTACGAGCTGTACTTC.

This clonotype was detected only a few times. This sequence joins TRBV25-1 and TRBJ2-7; D is uncertain. The CDR3 consists of 14 residues. V lost 0 bases and J 3 bases, leaving 9 bases between the germline ends. CDR1 MGHDK and CDR2 SYGVNS come from the germline V gene. This CDR3 reads CASSEYPTYYEQYF. CDR3 nucleotide sequence: TGTGCCAGCAGTGAATATCCGACGTACTACGAGCAGTACTTC.

The sample holds many counts of this clonotype. The chain employs TRBV29-1 and TRBJ1-2; 10 positions agree with TRBD1. Germline V gene data show CDR1 as SQVTM and CDR2 as ANQGSEA. The CDR3 consists of 12 residues. Trimming at V came to 7 bases and at J to 3 bases, leaving 2 bases not matched to a gene. Here the CDR3 DNA reads TGCAGCGCTGGACAGGGGGACTATGGCTACACCTTC. Translating gives CSAGQGDYGYTF.

The chain has TRBV5-4 and TRBJ1-4, with 8 bases aligning to TRBD1. The V gene end was trimmed by 2 bases and the J gene end by 8 bases; junction bases not matched to a gene: 5. CDR3 length: 14 residues. CDR1 SGHNT and CDR2 YYREEE come from the germline V gene (reference sequence). CDR3 DNA sequence: TGTGCCAGCAGCTTACAGGGGGTGGAAGAAAAACTGTTTTTT. Amino acid sequence: CASSLQGVEEKLFF.

This clonotype was seen at least ten times. This chain joins TRBV7-3 and TRBJ2-1, with 10 bases identical to TRBD2. V was pared by 5 bases and J by 0 bases, with 4 bases of the junction left unmatched. The CDR3 totals 16 residues. Germline values: CDR1 SGHTA, CDR2 FQGTGA. In DNA, the CDR3 is TGTGCCAGCAGCATTAGCGGGGGGAGCTCCTACAATGAGCAGTTCTTC. Its translation: CASSISGGSSYNEQFF.

The CDR3, as DNA: TGCAGTGCTAAACAGGGTGCCGGGGAGCTGTTTTTT. It yields the protein CSAKQGAGELFF. The rearrangement joins TRBV20-1 to TRBJ2-2; perhaps TRBD1 as D (6 bases). Germline V gene data show CDR1 as DFQATT and CDR2 as SNEGSKA (reference sequence). This CDR3 region has 12 residues. With 4 bases removed from V and 6 bases from J, the gap between germline ends came to 9 bases.

This clonotype was observed many times. V usage is TRBV11-3 and J usage is TRBJ1-1; TRBD1 matches 7 bases. The CDR3 loop spans 15 amino acids. The V gene end was trimmed by 5 bases and the J gene end by 1 base; junction bases not matched to a gene: 7. CDR1 is SGHNT and CDR2 is YENEEA in the germline V gene. As DNA, the CDR3 is TGTGCCAGCAGCCTTTATGGACAGGAGAACACTGAAGCTTTCTTT. Its translation: CASSLYGQENTEAFF.

This clonotype was seen only a few times. The rearrangement joins TRBV12-3 or TRBV12-4 to TRBJ2-5; 13 nucleotides agree with TRBD2. This CDR3 is built from 18 residues. The trim removed 5 bases at V and 2 bases at J, leaving 11 bases unmatched. CDR3 bases: TGTGCCAGCAGTCCCACTAGCGGGGGGGCCCAAGGACAAGAGACCCAGTACTTC. Its protein product is CASSPTSGGAQGQETQYF.

This clonotype was seen many times. The rearrangement uses TRBV7-3 and TRBJ1-1; D call uncertain. Trimming removed 2 bases from V and 2 bases from J, with 15 bases in between. The CDR3 loop spans 16 amino acids. In germline, CDR1 is SGHTA, CDR2 FQGTGA. CDR3 protein: CASSLREGAVNTEAFF. The CDR3 nucleotides are TGTGCCAGCAGCTTACGAGAGGGCGCCGTAAACACTGAAGCTTTCTTT.

The chain has TRBV6-2 or TRBV6-3 and TRBJ2-7, with 10 positions matching TRBD1. V lost 2 bases to trimming and J lost 5 bases; unmatched junction nucleotides: 3. Germline CDR1 and CDR2: MNHEY and SVGEGT. The CDR3 is made up of 14 amino acids. The CDR3 DNA reads TGTGCCAGCAGTTACCTGACAGGGGGCCACGAGCAGTACTTC. Encoded protein: CASSYLTGGHEQYF.

This clonotype was recorded many times. This chain joins TRBV12-3 or TRBV12-4 and TRBJ1-5; D not certain. V lost 5 bases, J lost 2 bases, and 16 bases lay in between. This CDR3 has 16 residues. The DNA of the CDR3 is TGTGCCAGCAGTACCACGTTGCCGAGGGGCAATCAGCCCCAGCATTTT. Protein: CASSTTLPRGNQPQHF.

This clonotype was seen many times. CDR3 coding DNA: TGTGCCAGCAGCCAAGTTGAGGTCGGAGAGCAGTACTTC. Residues: CASSQVEVGEQYF. V usage is TRBV3-1 and J usage is TRBJ2-7, with D unclear. Germline V CDR1 and CDR2: LGHDT, YNNKEL (reference sequence). V gave up 1 base and J gave up 7 bases, with 11 bases separating them. The CDR3 runs to 13 residues.

The chain recombines TRBV13 with TRBJ1-6, with D hard to call. V dropped 2 bases and J dropped 7 bases, with 12 bases sitting between them. The CDR3 length is 15 residues. Germline CDR1 is PRHDT and CDR2 is FYEKMQ (reference sequence). The CDR3: CASSLQPHQNSPLHF. CDR3 nucleotides: TGTGCCAGCAGCTTACAGCCACACCAAAATTCACCCCTCCACTTT.

This clonotype has at least ten counts. The V gene is TRBV5-1, the J gene TRBJ1-5; D gene ambiguous. The V and J ends lost 2 bases and 4 bases respectively, with 10 bases between them. Germline CDR1 SGHRS, CDR2 YFSETQ. This CDR3 spans 14 amino acids. The CDR3: CASSLGGLNQPQHF. The CDR3 nucleotides read TGCGCCAGCAGCTTAGGCGGGTTAAATCAGCCCCAGCATTTT.

A few counts support this clonotype. This may be a read error, as it is one base from a much larger clone. The J gene is TRBJ2-1, the V gene TRBV4-1, with D unresolved. This CDR3 is 17 amino acids long. CDR1 is MGHRA, CDR2 YSYEKL, per germline. The V end was cut by 1 base, the J end by 1 base, with 14 bases between. The CDR3 DNA reads as TGCGCCAGCAGCCAAGTGGATTTGGTGATATCCTACAATGAGCAGTTCTTC. Translating it yields CASSQVDLVISYNEQFF.

This clonotype was detected a few times. V usage is TRBV12-5 and J usage is TRBJ1-1; 11 bases are a match to TRBD1. J gave up 1 base and V 4 bases, and 5 bases lay outside the gene matches. Per germline, CDR1 LGHNT and CDR2 FRNRAP. The CDR3 spans 16 residues. The CDR3 DNA reads TGTGCTAGTGGTTCCGGACAGGGGGCGACGAACACTGAAGCTTTCTTT. Translating it yields CASGSGQGATNTEAFF.

This clonotype appeared a few times. This rearrangement joins TRBV6-1 to TRBJ2-7; D possibly corresponds to TRBD2 (6 bases). Germline V gives CDR1 MNHNS, CDR2 SASEGT. The CDR3 sequence is 15 residues long. The germline V and J ends were trimmed by 1 base and 3 bases, with 13 bases remaining between them. CDR3 region: CASSEGASVIYEQYF. For the CDR3, the DNA is TGTGCCAGCAGTGAAGGGGCTAGCGTTATCTACGAGCAGTACTTC.

This clonotype was recorded many times. The rearrangement uses TRBV3-1 and TRBJ2-7; a possible D gene is TRBD2 (5 bases). Trimming shortened V by 0 bases and J by 7 bases, and 7 bases separated the two germline ends. Germline V gives CDR1 LGHDT, CDR2 YNNKEL (reference sequence). This CDR3 is built from 12 residues. The CDR3 here is CASSQDPGEQYF. The CDR3 nucleotides read TGTGCCAGCAGCCAAGATCCGGGAGAGCAGTACTTC.

The V call is TRBV5-1, the J call TRBJ2-7; 8 bases align to TRBD2. With V trimmed by 0 bases and J by 2 bases, 4 bases remained unmatched. The CDR3 spans 15 residues. Germline values: CDR1 SGHRS, CDR2 YFSETQ. The CDR3 region is CASSLVSGDTYEQYF. The CDR3 DNA is TGCGCCAGCAGCTTGGTTAGCGGGGATACCTACGAGCAGTACTTC.

This clonotype has at least ten counts. The V call is TRBV20-1, the J call TRBJ2-7, with 9 bases that match TRBD1. The CDR3 covers 12 residues. Losses at the gene ends were 5 bases for V and 5 bases for J; bases not matched to a gene: 4. Germline CDR1 is DFQATT and CDR2 is SNEGSKA (reference sequence). The CDR3 protein is CSAGTGTHEQYF. CDR3 DNA sequence: TGCAGTGCTGGGACAGGGACCCACGAGCAGTACTTC.

This clonotype was recorded a few times. V and J are TRBV7-2 and TRBJ2-7, with a weak D call TRBD1 (6 bases). Per germline, CDR1 SGHTA and CDR2 FQGNSA. Trimming removed 2 bases from V and 4 bases from J, with 9 bases in between. The CDR3 contains 13 residues. The CDR3 reads CASSLRTEYEQYF. The CDR3 nucleotides are TGTGCCAGCAGCTTAAGGACAGAGTACGAGCAGTACTTC.

The chain combines TRBV9 with TRBJ2-1, with unresolved D. The V end lost 0 bases, the J end lost 11 bases, and 9 bases lay between the germline ends. The CDR3 length is 12 residues. The germline CDR1 and CDR2 sequences are SGDLS and YYNGEE. This CDR3 reads CASSVEGSQQFF. The CDR3 bases are TGTGCCAGCAGCGTAGAGGGTAGTCAGCAGTTCTTC.